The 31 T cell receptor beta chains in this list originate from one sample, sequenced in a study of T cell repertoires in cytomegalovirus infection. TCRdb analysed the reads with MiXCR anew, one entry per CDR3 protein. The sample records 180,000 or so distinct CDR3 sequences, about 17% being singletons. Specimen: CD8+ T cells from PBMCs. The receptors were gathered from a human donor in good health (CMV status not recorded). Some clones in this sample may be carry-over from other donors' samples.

CDR3 nucleotides: TGTGCCAGCAGTTTGATGGCCGGGGAGCTGTTTTTT. Protein: CASSLMAGELFF. The chain combines TRBV28 with TRBJ2-2; unclear D gene. Germline loops: CDR1 MDHEN, CDR2 SYDVKM. CDR3 length equals 12 residues. V was shortened by 3 bases and J by 6 bases, with 5 bases between the two germline ends.

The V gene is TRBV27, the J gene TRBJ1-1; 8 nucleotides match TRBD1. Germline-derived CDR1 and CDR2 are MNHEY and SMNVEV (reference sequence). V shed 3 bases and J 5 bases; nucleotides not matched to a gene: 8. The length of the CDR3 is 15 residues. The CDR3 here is CASSFSTGVETEAFF. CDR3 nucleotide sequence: TGTGCCAGCAGTTTTTCGACAGGGGTTGAGACTGAAGCTTTCTTT.

The CDR3 DNA reads as TGCGCCAGCAGCTTGGCGAGCTCTGGGGCCAACGTCCTGACTTTC. Its protein is CASSLASSGANVLTF. V usage is TRBV5-1 and J usage is TRBJ2-6; no clear D. The CDR3 totals 15 residues. V was trimmed by 0 bases and J by 0 bases, leaving 4 bases between them. Germline lookup yields CDR1 SGHRS and CDR2 YFSETQ. The complete variable domain, with remaining parts taken from reference TRBV5-1 and TRBJ2-6, reads KAGVTQTPRYLIKTRGQQVTLSCSPISGHRSVSWYQQTPGQGLQFLFEYFSETQRNKGNFPGRFSGRQFSNSRSEMNVSTLELGDSALYLCASSLASSGANVLTFGAGSRLTVL.

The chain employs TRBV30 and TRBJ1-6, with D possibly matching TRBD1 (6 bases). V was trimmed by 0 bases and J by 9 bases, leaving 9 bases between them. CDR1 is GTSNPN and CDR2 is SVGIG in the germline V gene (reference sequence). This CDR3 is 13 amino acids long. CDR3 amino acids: CAWSVQGGSPLHF. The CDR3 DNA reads TGTGCCTGGAGTGTACAGGGAGGTTCACCCCTCCACTTT.

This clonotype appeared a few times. The CDR3 DNA reads TGTGCCAGCAGCATACGGACAGGGAACTACGAGCAGTACTTC. This gives the protein CASSIRTGNYEQYF. The chain has TRBV14 and TRBJ2-7; 8 bases are shared with TRBD1. CDR1 and CDR2 from the germline V gene are SGHDN and FVKESK. This CDR3 has 14 residues. V trimming: 5 bases; J trimming: 3 bases; junction bases outside the gene matches: 6.

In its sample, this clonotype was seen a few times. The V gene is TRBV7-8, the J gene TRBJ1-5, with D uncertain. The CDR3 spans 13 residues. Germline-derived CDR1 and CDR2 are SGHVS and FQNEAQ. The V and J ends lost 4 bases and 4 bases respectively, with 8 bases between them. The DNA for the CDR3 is TGTGCCAGCAGCTCAAACGAAAATCAGCCCCAGCATTTT. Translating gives CASSSNENQPQHF. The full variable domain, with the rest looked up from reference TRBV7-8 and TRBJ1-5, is GAGVSQSPRYKVAKRGQDVALRCDPISGHVSLFWYQQALGQGPEFLTYFQNEAQLDKSGLPSDRFFAERPEGSVSTLKIQRTQQEDSAVYLCASSSNENQPQHFGDGTRLSIL.

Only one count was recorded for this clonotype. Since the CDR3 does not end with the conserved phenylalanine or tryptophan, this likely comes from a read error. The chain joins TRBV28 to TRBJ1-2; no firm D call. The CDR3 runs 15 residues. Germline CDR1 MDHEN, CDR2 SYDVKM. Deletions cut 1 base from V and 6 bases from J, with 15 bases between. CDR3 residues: CASSLSYPRTDGYTV. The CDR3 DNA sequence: TGTGCCAGCAGTTTATCCTACCCGAGGACCGATGGCTACACCGTC.

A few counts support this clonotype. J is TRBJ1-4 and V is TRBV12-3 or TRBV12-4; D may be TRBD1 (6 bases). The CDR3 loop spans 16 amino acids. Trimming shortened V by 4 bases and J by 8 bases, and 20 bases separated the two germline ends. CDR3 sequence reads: CASSSTYTGAQEKLFF. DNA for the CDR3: TGTGCCAGCAGTTCCACGTACACGGGGGCGCAAGAAAAACTGTTTTTT.

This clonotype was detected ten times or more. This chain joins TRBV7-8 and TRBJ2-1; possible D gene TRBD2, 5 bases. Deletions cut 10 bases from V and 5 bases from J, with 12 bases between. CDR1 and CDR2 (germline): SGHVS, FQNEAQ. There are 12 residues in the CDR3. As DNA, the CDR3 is TGTGCCAAGCCGGGAATCAACAATGAGCAGTTCTTC. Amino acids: CAKPGINNEQFF.

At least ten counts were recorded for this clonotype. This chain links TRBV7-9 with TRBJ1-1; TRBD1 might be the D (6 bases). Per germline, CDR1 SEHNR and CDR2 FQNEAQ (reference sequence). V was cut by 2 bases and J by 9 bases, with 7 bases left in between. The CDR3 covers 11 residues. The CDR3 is CASSLTGQAFF. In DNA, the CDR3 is TGTGCCAGCAGCTTAACAGGGCAAGCTTTCTTT. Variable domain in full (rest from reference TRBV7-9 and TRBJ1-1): DTGVSQNPRHKITKRGQNVTFRCDPISEHNRLYWYRQTLGQGPEFLTYFQNEAQLEKSRLLSDRFSAERPKGSFSTLEIQRTEQGDSAMYLCASSLTGQAFFGQGTRLTVV.

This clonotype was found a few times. CDR3 sequence (DNA): TGTGCCAGCAGCCCTCGGGTAGCGGGCGCTTCCTACGAGCAGTACTTC. Amino acid sequence: CASSPRVAGASYEQYF. The rearrangement joins TRBV14 to TRBJ2-7, with 7 nucleotides matching TRBD2. The trim removed 4 bases at V and 1 base at J, leaving 10 bases unmatched. Germline V gene lookup returns CDR1 SGHDN and CDR2 FVKESK. The CDR3 is made up of 16 amino acids.

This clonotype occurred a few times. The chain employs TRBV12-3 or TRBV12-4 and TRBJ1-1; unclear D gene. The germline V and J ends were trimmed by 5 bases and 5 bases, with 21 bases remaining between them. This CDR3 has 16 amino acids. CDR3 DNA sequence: TGTGCCAGCAGTGGCCCCGTTAGGGAAGGTTGGACTGAAGCTTTCTTT. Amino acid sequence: CASSGPVREGWTEAFF.

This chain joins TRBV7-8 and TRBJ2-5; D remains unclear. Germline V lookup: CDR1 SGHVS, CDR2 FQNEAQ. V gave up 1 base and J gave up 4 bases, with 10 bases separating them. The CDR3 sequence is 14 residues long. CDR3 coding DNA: TGTGCCAGCAGCTTAGATTCAGCGCCAGAGACCCAGTACTTC. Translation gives CASSLDSAPETQYF.

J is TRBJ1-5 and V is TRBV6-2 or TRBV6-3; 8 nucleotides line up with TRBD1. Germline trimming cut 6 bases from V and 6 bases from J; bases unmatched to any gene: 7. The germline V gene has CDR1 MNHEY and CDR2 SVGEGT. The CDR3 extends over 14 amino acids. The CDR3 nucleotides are TGTGCCAGCAGCCGGACAGGGTTAAGTCAGCCCCAGCATTTT. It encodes CASSRTGLSQPQHF.

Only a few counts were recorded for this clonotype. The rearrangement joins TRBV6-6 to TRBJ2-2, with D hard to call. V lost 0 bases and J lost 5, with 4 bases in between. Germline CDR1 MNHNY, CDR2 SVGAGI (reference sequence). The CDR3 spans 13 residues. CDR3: CASSYSWTGELFF. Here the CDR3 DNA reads TGTGCCAGCAGTTACTCGTGGACCGGGGAGCTGTTTTTT.

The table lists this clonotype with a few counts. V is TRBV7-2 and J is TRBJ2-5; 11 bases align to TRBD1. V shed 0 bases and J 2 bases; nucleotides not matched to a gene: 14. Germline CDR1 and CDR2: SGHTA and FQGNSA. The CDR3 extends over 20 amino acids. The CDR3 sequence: CASSLAGRLDRGPGQETQYF. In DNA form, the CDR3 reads TGTGCCAGCAGCTTAGCGGGAAGGTTGGACAGGGGGCCGGGGCAAGAGACCCAGTACTTC.

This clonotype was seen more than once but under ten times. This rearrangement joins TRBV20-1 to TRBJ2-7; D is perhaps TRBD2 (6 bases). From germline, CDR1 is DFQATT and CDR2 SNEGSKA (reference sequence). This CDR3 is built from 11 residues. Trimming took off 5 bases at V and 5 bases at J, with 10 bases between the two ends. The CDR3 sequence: CSAFAGNEQYF. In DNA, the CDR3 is TGCAGTGCTTTCGCGGGGAACGAGCAGTACTTC.

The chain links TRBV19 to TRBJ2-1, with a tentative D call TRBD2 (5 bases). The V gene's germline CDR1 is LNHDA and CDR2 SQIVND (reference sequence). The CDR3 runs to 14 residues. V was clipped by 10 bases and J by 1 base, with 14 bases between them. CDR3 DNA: TGTGCCACCCGCTCGGAGGTGTCCTACAATGAGCAGTTCTTC. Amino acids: CATRSEVSYNEQFF.

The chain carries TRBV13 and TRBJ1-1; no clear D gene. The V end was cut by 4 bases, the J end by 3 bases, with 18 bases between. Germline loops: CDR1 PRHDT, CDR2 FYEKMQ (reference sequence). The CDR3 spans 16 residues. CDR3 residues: CASSSPSLGEDTEAFF. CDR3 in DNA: TGTGCCAGCAGCTCCCCTAGTTTGGGAGAAGACACTGAAGCTTTCTTT.

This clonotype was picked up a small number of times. CDR3 in amino acids: CASSPDRTYEQYF. The CDR3 nucleotides read TGTGCCAGCAGCCCGGACAGGACCTACGAGCAGTACTTC. The chain uses TRBV7-8 and TRBJ2-7, with 7 bases that match TRBD1. The CDR3 loop spans 13 amino acids. Germline V gene sequence: CDR1 SGHVS, CDR2 FQNEAQ. V lost 5 bases and J lost 2; bases outside the gene matches: 3.

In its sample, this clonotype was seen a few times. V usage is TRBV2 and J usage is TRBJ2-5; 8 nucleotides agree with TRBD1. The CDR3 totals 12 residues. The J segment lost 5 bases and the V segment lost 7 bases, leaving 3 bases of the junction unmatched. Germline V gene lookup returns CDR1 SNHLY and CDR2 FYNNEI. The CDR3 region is CASIRGRETQYF. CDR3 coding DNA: TGTGCCAGCATCAGGGGGCGGGAGACCCAGTACTTC.

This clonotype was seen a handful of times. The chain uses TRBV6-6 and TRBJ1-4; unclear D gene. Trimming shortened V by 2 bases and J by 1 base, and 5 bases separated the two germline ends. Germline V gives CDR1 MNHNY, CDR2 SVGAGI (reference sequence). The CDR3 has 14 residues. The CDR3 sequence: CASSYRVTNEKLFF. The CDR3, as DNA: TGTGCCAGCAGTTACCGGGTAACTAATGAAAAACTGTTTTTT.

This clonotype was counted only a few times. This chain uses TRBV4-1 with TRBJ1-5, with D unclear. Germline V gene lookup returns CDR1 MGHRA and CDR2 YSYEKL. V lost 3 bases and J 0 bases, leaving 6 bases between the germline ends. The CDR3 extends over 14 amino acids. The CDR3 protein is CASSHGSSNQPQHF. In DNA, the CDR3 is TGCGCCAGCAGCCATGGGAGTAGCAATCAGCCCCAGCATTTT.

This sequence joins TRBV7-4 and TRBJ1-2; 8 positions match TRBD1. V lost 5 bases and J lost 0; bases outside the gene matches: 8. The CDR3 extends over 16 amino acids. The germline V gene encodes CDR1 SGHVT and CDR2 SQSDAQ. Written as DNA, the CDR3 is TGTGCCAGCAGCCATGTGGACAGGGAACCTAACTATGGCTACACCTTC. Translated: CASSHVDREPNYGYTF.

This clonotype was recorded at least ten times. CDR3 in amino acids: CASSYVNTGELFF. For the CDR3, the DNA is TGTGCCAGCAGTTACGTTAACACCGGGGAGCTGTTTTTT. The chain recombines TRBV6-2 or TRBV6-3 with TRBJ2-2; D unresolved. Trimming took 2 bases from V and 2 from J, leaving 3 bases between them. Germline lookup yields CDR1 MNHEY and CDR2 SVGEGT. The CDR3 runs to 13 residues.

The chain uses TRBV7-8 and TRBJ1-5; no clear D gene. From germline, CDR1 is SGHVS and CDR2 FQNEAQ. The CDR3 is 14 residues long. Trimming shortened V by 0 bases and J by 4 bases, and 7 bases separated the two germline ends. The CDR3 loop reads CASSLAQANQPQHF. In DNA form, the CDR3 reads TGTGCCAGCAGCTTAGCGCAGGCAAATCAGCCCCAGCATTTT.

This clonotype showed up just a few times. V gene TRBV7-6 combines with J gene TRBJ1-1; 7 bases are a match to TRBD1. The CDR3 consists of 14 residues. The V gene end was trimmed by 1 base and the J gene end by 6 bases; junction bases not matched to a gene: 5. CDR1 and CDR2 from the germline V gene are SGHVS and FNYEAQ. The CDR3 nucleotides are TGTGCCAGCAGCTTAGGGGGACAGACCGCTGAAGCTTTCTTT. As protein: CASSLGGQTAEAFF.

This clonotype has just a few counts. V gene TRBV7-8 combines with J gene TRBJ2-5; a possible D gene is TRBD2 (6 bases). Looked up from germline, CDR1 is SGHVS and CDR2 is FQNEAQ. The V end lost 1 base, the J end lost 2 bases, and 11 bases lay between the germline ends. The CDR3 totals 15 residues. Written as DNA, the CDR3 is TGTGCCAGCAGCTTAGGATTAGCGGAACAAGAGACCCAGTACTTC. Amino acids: CASSLGLAEQETQYF.

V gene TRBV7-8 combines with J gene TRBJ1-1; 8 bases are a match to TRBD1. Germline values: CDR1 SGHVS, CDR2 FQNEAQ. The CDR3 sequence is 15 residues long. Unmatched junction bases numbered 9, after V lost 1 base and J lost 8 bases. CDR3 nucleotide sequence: TGTGCCAGCAGCTTAGATTGGACAGGGAGGAACGAAGCTTTCTTT. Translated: CASSLDWTGRNEAFF.

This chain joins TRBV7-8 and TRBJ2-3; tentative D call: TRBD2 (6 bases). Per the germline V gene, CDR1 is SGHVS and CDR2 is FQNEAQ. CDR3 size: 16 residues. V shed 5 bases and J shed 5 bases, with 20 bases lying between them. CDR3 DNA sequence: TGTGCCAGCAGCGCCGCCCGGGACGGGGGTCGAGATACGCAGTATTTT. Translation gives CASSAARDGGRDTQYF.

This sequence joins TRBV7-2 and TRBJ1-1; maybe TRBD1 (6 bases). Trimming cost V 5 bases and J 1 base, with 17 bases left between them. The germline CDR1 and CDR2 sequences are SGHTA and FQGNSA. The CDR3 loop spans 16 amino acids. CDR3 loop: CASSPRGAGENTEAFF. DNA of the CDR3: TGTGCCAGCAGCCCAAGGGGGGCAGGTGAGAACACTGAAGCTTTCTTT.